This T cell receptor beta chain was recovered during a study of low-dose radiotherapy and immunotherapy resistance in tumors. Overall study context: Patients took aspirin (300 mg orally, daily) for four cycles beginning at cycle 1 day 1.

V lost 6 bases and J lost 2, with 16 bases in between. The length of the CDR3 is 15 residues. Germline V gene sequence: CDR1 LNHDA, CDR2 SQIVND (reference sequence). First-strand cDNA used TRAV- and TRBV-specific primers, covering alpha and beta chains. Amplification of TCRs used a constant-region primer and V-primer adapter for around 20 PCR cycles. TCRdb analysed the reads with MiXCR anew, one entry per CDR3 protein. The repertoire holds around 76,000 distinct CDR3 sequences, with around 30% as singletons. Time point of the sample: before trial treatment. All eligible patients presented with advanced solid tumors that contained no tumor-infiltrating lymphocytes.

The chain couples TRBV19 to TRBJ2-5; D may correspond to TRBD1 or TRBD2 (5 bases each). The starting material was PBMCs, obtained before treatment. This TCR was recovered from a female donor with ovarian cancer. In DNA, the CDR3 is TGTGCCAGTAGCCCAACCGGGACCCCACAAGAGACCCAGTACTTC. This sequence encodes CASSPTGTPQETQYF.